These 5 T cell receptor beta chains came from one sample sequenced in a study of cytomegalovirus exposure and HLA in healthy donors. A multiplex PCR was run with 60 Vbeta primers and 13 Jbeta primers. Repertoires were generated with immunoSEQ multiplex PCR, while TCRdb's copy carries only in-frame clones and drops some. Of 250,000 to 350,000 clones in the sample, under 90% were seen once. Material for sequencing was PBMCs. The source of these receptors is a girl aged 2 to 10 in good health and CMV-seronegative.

CDR3 protein: CASTSPSSGRARDIQYF. The CDR3, as DNA: TGTGCCAGCACATCTCCGTCCAGCGGGAGGGCCAGGGACATTCAGTACTTC. The chain has TRBV28 and TRBJ2-4; 10 bases map to TRBD2. The V gene end was trimmed by 7 bases and the J gene end by 8 bases; junction bases not matched to a gene: 17. The germline V gene encodes CDR1 MDHEN and CDR2 SYDVKM. This CDR3 has 17 amino acids. Drawing the rest from reference TRBV28 and TRBJ2-4, the complete variable domain is DVKVTQSSRYLVKRTGEKVFLECVQDMDHENMFWYRQDPGLGLRLIYFSYDVKMKEKGDIPEGYSVSREKKERFSLILESASTNQTSMYLCASTSPSSGRARDIQYFGAGTRLSVL.

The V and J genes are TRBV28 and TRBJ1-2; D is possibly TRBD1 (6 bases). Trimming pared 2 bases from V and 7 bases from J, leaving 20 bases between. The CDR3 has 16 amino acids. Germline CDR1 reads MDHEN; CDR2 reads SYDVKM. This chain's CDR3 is CASSLASRQEEGGYTF. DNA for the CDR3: TGTGCCAGCAGTTTAGCCTCCCGACAGGAAGAAGGTGGCTACACCTTC.

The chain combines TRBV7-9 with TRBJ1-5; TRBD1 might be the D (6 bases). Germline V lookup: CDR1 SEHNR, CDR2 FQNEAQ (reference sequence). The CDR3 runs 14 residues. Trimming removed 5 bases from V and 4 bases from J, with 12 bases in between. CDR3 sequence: CASSETGVNQPQHF. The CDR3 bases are TGTGCCAGCAGCGAGACAGGAGTTAATCAGCCCCAGCATTTT.

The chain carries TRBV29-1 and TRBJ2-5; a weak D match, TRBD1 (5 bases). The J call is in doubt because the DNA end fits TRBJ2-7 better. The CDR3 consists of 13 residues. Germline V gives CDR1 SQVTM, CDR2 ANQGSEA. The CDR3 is CSVVGQGTYEQYF. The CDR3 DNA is TGCAGCGTTGTAGGGCAGGGAACGTACGAGCAGTACTTC.

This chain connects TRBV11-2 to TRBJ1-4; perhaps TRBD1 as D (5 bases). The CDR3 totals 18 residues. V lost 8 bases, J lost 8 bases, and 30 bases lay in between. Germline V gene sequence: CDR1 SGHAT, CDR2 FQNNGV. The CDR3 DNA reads TGTGCCAGCCGCAACTGGACTAGCGGGGGGGAGGTTTGGGAAAAACTGTTTTTT. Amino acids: CASRNWTSGGEVWEKLFF.